This is a list of T cell receptor beta chains from one sample in a study of blood T cell repertoires in COVID-19. Method: immunoSEQ multiplex PCR; TCRdb's copy keeps in-frame clones and lacks some. The table includes roughly 670,000 clones, around 89% detected once. The sequenced sample consisted of peripheral blood. The source of these receptors is a woman aged 18-29 years with acute or convalescent COVID-19. The CDR3 runs from the conserved cysteine through the conserved F or W. The D gene is left open where the match is weak. The size field is filled for only some rows; it gives once, few, many or a size class.

CDR3nt,CDR3aa,j_gene,d_gene,v_gene,abundance
TGTGCCAGCAGCTTGGAGGGCGGGTATGGCTACACCTTC,CASSLEGGYGYTF,TRBJ1-2,NA,TRBV7-2,NA
TGCGCCAGCAGAGGGGCGGTAACAGATACGCAGTATTTT,CASRGAVTDTQYF,TRBJ2-3,NA,TRBV5-1,NA
TGCGCCAGCAGCCAAGTCGCCGGCTATGGCTACACCTTC,CASSQVAGYGYTF,TRBJ1-2,NA,TRBV4-1,NA
TGTGCCAGCAGCCCCACGTCTGACAGGGGAAATTCACCCCTCCACTTT,CASSPTSDRGNSPLHF,TRBJ1-6,TRBD1,TRBV7-2,NA
TGTGCCAGCAGTGAAGGGCCAGGGATTAATCAGCCCCAGCATTTT,CASSEGPGINQPQHF,TRBJ1-5,NA,TRBV6-1,once
TGCGCCAGCAGCTTGACCCAGGGGCACTCCTACAATGAGCAGTTCTTC,CASSLTQGHSYNEQFF,TRBJ2-1,NA,TRBV5-1,NA
TGTGCCAGCAGCGATGGACAGCCAAGGAACACTGAAGCTTTCTTT,CASSDGQPRNTEAFF,TRBJ1-1,NA,TRBV11-2,NA
TGTGCCACAATGTCCACGGAGAATGAAAAACTGTTTTTT,CATMSTENEKLFF,TRBJ1-4,NA,TRBV10-3,NA
TGTGCCAGCAGTCTTGGACAGGGGGCTTGGGGCTACACCTTC,CASSLGQGAWGYTF,TRBJ1-2,TRBD1,TRBV27,NA
TGCAGCGTTGAAATCCCAGCAGGGGTTAACTATGGCTACACCTTC,CSVEIPAGVNYGYTF,TRBJ1-2,NA,TRBV29-1,NA
TGTGCCAGCAGTTACTCAGTAGGACATTTTCGCACCTTC,CASSYSVGHFRTF,TRBJ1-2,NA,TRBV6-5,NA
TGTGCCAGCAGTTTCGGGGGGAGCTACGAGCAGTACTTC,CASSFGGSYEQYF,TRBJ2-7,TRBD2,TRBV12-3/TRBV12-4,once
TGCGCCAGCAGCCTGGGGGCAGTTCAGGACTATGGCTACACCTTC,CASSLGAVQDYGYTF,TRBJ1-2,NA,TRBV5-1,NA
TGTGCCAGCAGCGGATTGACAGAGGACTACGAGCAGTACTTC,CASSGLTEDYEQYF,TRBJ2-7,NA,TRBV5-4,NA
TGTGCCAGCAGTTTAACGACAGGGGCCCGGAACACTGAAGCTTTCTTT,CASSLTTGARNTEAFF,TRBJ1-1,TRBD1,TRBV27,NA
TGTGCCAGCAGCCAAGACAGGGGACCCTACGAGCAGTACTTC,CASSQDRGPYEQYF,TRBJ2-7,TRBD1,TRBV27,NA
TGTGCCAGCAGCGCCCTGCGGGGGCCCTTCTACGAGCAGTACTTC,CASSALRGPFYEQYF,TRBJ2-7,NA,TRBV7-9,NA
TGTGCCAGCAGTCAAAGGAGTGGCTACACCTTC,CASSQRSGYTF,TRBJ1-2,NA,TRBV28,NA
TGTGCCAGCAGCCAAGAGAAAGGGACAAGGGGAGTGGAGACCCAGTACTTC,CASSQEKGTRGVETQYF,TRBJ2-5,NA,TRBV3-1/TRBV3-2,NA
TGTGCCAGCAGCCCTGGGACAGGGGGCAACACCGGGGAGCTGTTTTTT,CASSPGTGGNTGELFF,TRBJ2-2,TRBD1,TRBV5-6,NA